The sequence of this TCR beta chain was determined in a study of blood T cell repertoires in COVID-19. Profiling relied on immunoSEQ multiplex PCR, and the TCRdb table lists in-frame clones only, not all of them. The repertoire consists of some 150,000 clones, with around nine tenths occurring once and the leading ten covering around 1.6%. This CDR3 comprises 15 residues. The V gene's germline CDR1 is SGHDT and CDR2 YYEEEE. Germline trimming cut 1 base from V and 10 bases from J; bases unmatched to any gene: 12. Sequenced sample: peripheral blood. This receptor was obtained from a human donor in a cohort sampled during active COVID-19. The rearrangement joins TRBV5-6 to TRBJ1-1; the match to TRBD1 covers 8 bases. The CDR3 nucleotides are TGTGCCAGCAGCTTGCCCTATGGACAGGGAATGTCAGCTTTCTTT. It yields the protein CASSLPYGQGMSAFF.